Described below is a single T cell receptor (beta chain) sequence and its context. Reverse transcription of roughly 0.45 to 1 ug RNA used random hexamers. An immunoSEQ multiplex PCR generated amplified TCR beta CDR3 products spanning 54 Vbeta and 13 Jbeta. TCRdb re-called the immunoSEQ multiplex PCR reads through MiXCR, storing one row per CDR3 protein. Of fewer than 150,000 distinct CDR3 sequences listed, more than 85% are singletons. This sample was included in a study of CD8 T cells in Susac syndrome. In the study overall: Of the sequenced Susac syndrome patients, over 5 had active disease and fewer than ten were in remission. Intravenous immunoglobulin alone or corticosteroids were being given to patients with Susac syndrome at blood draw, unless they were therapy-naive.

Germline loops: CDR1 MNHEY, CDR2 SMNVEV (reference sequence). This CDR3 is 15 amino acids long. Trimming shortened V by 5 bases and J by 7 bases, and 17 bases separated the two germline ends. This chain links TRBV27 with TRBJ2-2; maybe TRBD2 (5 bases). The TCR was taken from a human donor with Susac syndrome. Sequenced sample: CD8+ T cells from PBMCs. The CDR3 nucleotides read TGTGCCAGCAGTCTAAGCCCGCAGGCGGGCGGGGAGCTGTTTTTT. Translated, it gives CASSLSPQAGGELFF.